The TCR beta chain described here comes from a study of shared clonotypes between healthy human individuals. Study-wide context: Each donor's CD4 naive and CD4 memory cells filled three plates apiece, CD8 naive two, and CD8 memory one. Study findings and constraints: A generally larger estimated richness was seen in naive subsets than in memory subsets. The genetic and exposure-history diversity represented was limited by few donors.

The germline V gene has CDR1 MDHEN and CDR2 SYDVKM. V lost 4 bases, J lost 2 bases, and 10 bases stayed unmatched. The CDR3 loop spans 18 amino acids. Points on this clone: Its antigen is unidentified.

Each replicate PCR on the sorted subsets used roughly 210 ng DNA (around 30,000 T cell genomes). The data were produced by immunoSEQ multiplex PCR, yet TCRdb's version contains in-frame clones alone and is incomplete. The sample lists approximately 1.5 million clones; approximately 98.5% were seen once. What was sequenced was naive CD4+ T cells sorted from blood. This sample's subset: CD45RA+ positively selected. This receptor was taken from a man aged 25 to 45 in good health. This chain links TRBV28 with TRBJ2-3; TRBD2 matches 12 bases. The chain's CDR3 is CASSSNSGLAGNTDTQYF. In DNA form, the CDR3 reads TGTGCCAGCAGTTCGAACTCCGGACTAGCGGGGAACACAGATACGCAGTATTTT.